The 3 T cell receptor beta chains below were found in one sample sequenced in a study of vaccination effects on CD4 cells after COVID-19. Antigens for these TCRs are unknown. With the ViraFEST assay, the study expanded antigen-specific CD4+ T cells using viral peptide pools, then sequenced them. Following culture for about ten days, CD4+ T cells were isolated. The healthy vaccine recipients, who had no prior SARS-CoV-2 infection, showed negative nucleocapsid antibodies. This table comes from immunoSEQ multiplex PCR, and its TCRdb copy is limited to in-frame clones, with some not included. This sample has 20,000 to 25,000 clones, with 60% to 70% found just once. Sequencing was performed on CD4+ T cells from PBMCs cultured with HCoV-NL63 spike peptides, taken before COVID-19 vaccination. The receptors were sampled from a human donor who received a COVID-19 vaccine.

V and J are TRBV5-1 and TRBJ2-5, with D possibly being TRBD2 (6 bases). V lost 0 bases to trimming and J lost 1 base, with 13 bases between them. Looked up from germline, CDR1 is SGHRS and CDR2 is YFSETQ. The CDR3 runs to 16 residues. CDR3 in amino acids: CASSLDDGLSQETQYF. The CDR3, as DNA: TGCGCCAGCAGCTTGGATGATGGACTAAGCCAAGAGACCCAGTACTTC.

This clone was picked up a small number of times. The chain employs TRBV27 and TRBJ1-5, with 7 nucleotides matching TRBD1. Per germline, CDR1 MNHEY and CDR2 SMNVEV (reference sequence). Trimming cost V 3 bases and J 5 bases; bases outside gene matches: 4. The CDR3 is 14 amino acids. The CDR3, as DNA: TGTGCCAGCAGTTTGGGGACAGAGGATCAGCCCCAGCATTTT. It translates to CASSLGTEDQPQHF.

This sequence joins TRBV5-1 and TRBJ2-2; 7 bases agree with TRBD1. Losses at the gene ends were 0 bases for V and 4 bases for J; bases not matched to a gene: 6. There are 16 residues in the CDR3. Germline assignment: CDR1 SGHRS and CDR2 YFSETQ. The CDR3 nucleotides are TGCGCCAGCAGCTTGGCCGACAGGGTGGGCACCGGGGAGCTGTTTTTT. Amino acid sequence: CASSLADRVGTGELFF. The full variable domain, in which reference TRBV5-1 and TRBJ2-2 provide the parts outside the CDR3, is KAGVTQTPRYLIKTRGQQVTLSCSPISGHRSVSWYQQTPGQGLQFLFEYFSETQRNKGNFPGRFSGRQFSNSRSEMNVSTLELGDSALYLCASSLADRVGTGELFFGEGSRLTVL.